Below are 23 T cell receptor beta chains sequenced from a single sample in a study of T cells in Graves' hyperthyroidism and ophthalmopathy (dated by TCRdb to between 2017 and 2020). Library construction relied on multiplex PCR. The run used an Illumina HiSeq 2000. Amplification of TCR beta CDR3 regions was carried out from RNA transcripts. A first-round RT-PCR of the TCR CDR3 used the HTBI primer set with the Qiagen OneStep RT-PCR kit. The public reads were run again by TCRdb, first through fastp at Q25 and then through MiXCR, and only productive beta chains were kept. Every entry covers one CDR3 protein and lists the most common genes and DNA from its rows. In all, the sample holds about 400,000 distinct CDR3 sequences, and roughly 25% of those were seen once. Together, the top ten hold around 70% of the sample. The sequenced material came from blood. The origin of the receptors is a man aged 50 to 60 with Graves' hyperthyroidism.

This clonotype was seen a few times. V is TRBV7-9 and J is TRBJ2-2, with D unresolved. The V and J ends lost 7 bases and 5 bases respectively, with 14 bases between them. Germline-derived CDR1 and CDR2 are SEHNR and FQNEAQ (reference sequence). This CDR3 comprises 14 residues. CDR3 sequence: CASINQHRTGELFF. CDR3 nucleotide sequence: TGTGCCAGCATCAACCAACACCGGACCGGGGAGCTGTTTTTT. The full variable domain, completed using reference TRBV7-9 and TRBJ2-2, is DTGVSQNPRHKITKRGQNVTFRCDPISEHNRLYWYRQTLGQGPEFLTYFQNEAQLEKSRLLSDRFSAERPKGSFSTLEIQRTEQGDSAMYLCASINQHRTGELFFGEGSRLTVL.

The rearrangement joins TRBV15 to TRBJ2-7, with D tentatively TRBD1 or TRBD2 (6 bases each). V lost 0 bases, J lost 3 bases, and 12 bases lay in between. The V gene's germline CDR1 is LNHNV and CDR2 YYDKDF (reference sequence). The CDR3 has 15 amino acids. This CDR3 reads CATSRERGDFYEQYF. The CDR3 nucleotides read TGTGCCACCAGCAGAGAGAGGGGGGACTTCTACGAGCAGTACTTC.

This clonotype has only a few counts. The chain links TRBV28 to TRBJ1-6, with 9 nucleotides matching TRBD1. The CDR3 spans 15 residues. The germline V gene encodes CDR1 MDHEN and CDR2 SYDVKM. V dropped 5 bases and J dropped 10; count of bases not matched to a gene: 9. The CDR3 coding sequence is TGTGCCAGCAGTCCTTACAGGGGGCAGTACTCACCCCTCCACTTT. Its protein product is CASSPYRGQYSPLHF.

The rearrangement links TRBV6-5 to TRBJ2-7; TRBD1 aligns across 9 bases. Per germline, CDR1 MNHEY and CDR2 SVGAGI. Trimming cost V 2 bases and J 4 bases; bases outside gene matches: 6. The CDR3 is 15 amino acids. CDR3 nucleotide sequence: TGTGCCAGCAGTTACAGGGACAGGGCGGGGTACGAGCAGTACTTC. Protein sequence: CASSYRDRAGYEQYF.

CDR3 nucleotide sequence: TGTGCCAGCCGATTCAGGGGCACTGAAGCTTTCTTT. This sequence encodes CASRFRGTEAFF. This chain links TRBV19 with TRBJ1-1, with D maybe TRBD1 (6 bases). The length of the CDR3 is 12 residues. Per germline, CDR1 LNHDA and CDR2 SQIVND (reference sequence). Trimming removed 9 bases from V and 4 bases from J, with 12 bases in between.

This chain uses TRBV19 with TRBJ2-7, with 7 bases lining up with TRBD2. The J segment lost 5 bases and the V segment lost 3 bases, leaving 7 bases of the junction unmatched. The germline V gene encodes CDR1 LNHDA and CDR2 SQIVND (reference sequence). This CDR3 contains 14 residues. CDR3 DNA: TGTGCCAGTAGTATTGGGACTACTAGCCACGAGCAGTACTTC. It specifies CASSIGTTSHEQYF.

The genes are TRBV5-5 and TRBJ2-1; TRBD1 matches at 8 bases. The CDR3 has 12 amino acids. V was clipped by 4 bases and J by 15 bases; unmatched bases: 9. Germline lookup yields CDR1 SGHKS and CDR2 YYEKEE (reference sequence). The CDR3 sequence is CASSLDRGGRFF. As DNA, the CDR3 is TGTGCCAGCAGCCTAGACAGGGGAGGTCGGTTCTTC. Combining the CDR3 with reference TRBV5-5 and TRBJ2-1 gives the whole variable domain DAGVTQSPTHLIKTRGQQVTLRCSPISGHKSVSWYQQVLGQGPQFIFQYYEKEERGRGNFPDRFSARQFPNYSSELNVNALLLGDSALYLCASSLDRGGRFFGPGTRLTVL.

This clonotype has a count of ten or more. The chain joins TRBV2 to TRBJ2-3; a weak D match, TRBD2 (6 bases). The CDR3 consists of 14 residues. The germline V and J ends were trimmed by 1 base and 8 bases, with 13 bases remaining between them. Germline values: CDR1 SNHLY, CDR2 FYNNEI. The CDR3 DNA reads as TGTGCCAGCAGTGAAGGGAGCGGGTTAGGTACGCAGTATTTT. It yields the protein CASSEGSGLGTQYF.

Comments on this clonotype: This may stem from a read error, because a much larger clone lies one nucleotide away. The chain recombines TRBV2 with TRBJ2-1; TRBD1 aligns across 9 bases. Per germline, CDR1 SNHLY and CDR2 FYNNEI. The CDR3 runs to 15 residues. This chain's CDR3 is CAGSPGTGIYNEQFF. In nucleotides, the CDR3 is TGTGCCGGCAGCCCCGGGACAGGGATCTACAATGAGCAGTTCTTC.

This sequence joins TRBV7-6 and TRBJ2-3; D may be TRBD1 or TRBD2 (5 bases each). Per germline, CDR1 SGHVS and CDR2 FNYEAQ. The V and J ends lost 3 bases and 4 bases respectively, with 17 bases between them. CDR3 length: 16 amino acids. As DNA, the CDR3 is TGTGCCAGCAGCTTTACGGGGCGGATGGGCGCAGATACGCAGTATTTT. This gives the protein CASSFTGRMGADTQYF.

The genes are TRBV7-3 and TRBJ2-2; D uncertain. CDR1 is SGHTA and CDR2 is FQGTGA in the germline V gene. This CDR3 contains 14 residues. V gave up 6 bases and J gave up 0 bases, with 8 bases separating them. DNA of the CDR3: TGTGCCAGCAGTAGACAAGCGAACACCGGGGAGCTGTTTTTT. The encoded protein is CASSRQANTGELFF.

There are a few counts of this clonotype. This chain connects TRBV11-2 to TRBJ2-2; D unclear. Germline CDR1 and CDR2: SGHAT and FQNNGV. The V and J ends lost 4 bases and 6 bases respectively, with 21 bases between them. This CDR3 has 17 amino acids. CDR3 nucleotide sequence: TGTGCCAGCAGCTCCCCCCCCGGCCAGGCCGTCGCCGGGGAGCTGTTTTTT. Translating gives CASSSPPGQAVAGELFF.

This sequence joins TRBV2 and TRBJ2-5, with 16 bases fitting TRBD2. V was clipped by 0 bases and J by 7 bases; unmatched bases: 14. In germline, CDR1 is SNHLY, CDR2 FYNNEI. CDR3 length equals 20 residues. In DNA form, the CDR3 reads TGTGCCAGCAGTGAAGCGCTTCGGGGACTAGCGGGAGGGCTTCACGGGACCCAGTACTTC. Its translation: CASSEALRGLAGGLHGTQYF. The entire variable domain, with the rest obtained from reference TRBV2 and TRBJ2-5, is as follows: EPEVTQTPSHQVTQMGQEVILRCVPISNHLYFYWYRQILGQKVEFLVSFYNNEISEKSEIFDDQFSVERPDGSNFTLKIRSTKLEDSAMYFCASSEALRGLAGGLHGTQYFGPGTRLLVL.

This clonotype was recorded a few times. This chain links TRBV11-3 with TRBJ2-1; TRBD2 agrees at 8 bases. The V gene's germline CDR1 is SGHNT and CDR2 YENEEA. This CDR3 has 17 residues. The junction had 9 bases not matched to a gene; V was cut back by 0 bases and J by 5 bases. CDR3 coding DNA: TGTGCCAGCAGCTTAGAACGGGGGGGGCTCGGGCACAATGAGCAGTTCTTC. Amino acids: CASSLERGGLGHNEQFF.

This clonotype has at least ten counts. This chain links TRBV7-2 with TRBJ1-2, with TRBD1 identical over 7 bases. CDR3 size: 16 residues. V was pared by 5 bases and J by 8 bases, with 17 bases of the junction left unmatched. Germline loops: CDR1 SGHTA, CDR2 FQGNSA. CDR3 amino acids: CASSVGTEPLPRGYTF. In DNA form, the CDR3 reads TGTGCCAGCAGCGTAGGGACAGAGCCCCTTCCCCGGGGCTACACCTTC.

This clonotype has more than one count but fewer than ten. The V call is TRBV18, the J call TRBJ2-3, with 7 bases lining up with TRBD2. This CDR3 spans 17 amino acids. Per the germline V gene, CDR1 is KGHSH and CDR2 is LQKENI. With 3 bases clipped from V and 0 bases from J, the junction kept 9 bases outside the gene matches. The CDR3 reads CASSPRDYRESTDTQYF. The CDR3 DNA reads as TGTGCCAGCTCACCCCGGGACTATCGGGAAAGCACAGATACGCAGTATTTT.

The rearrangement links TRBV27 to TRBJ1-1, with 9 bases fitting TRBD1. CDR1 and CDR2 from the germline V gene are MNHEY and SMNVEV (reference sequence). The CDR3 sequence is 19 residues long. V gave up 4 bases and J gave up 1 base; unmatched junction bases: 16. In nucleotides, the CDR3 is TGTGCCAGCAGTTCCCGGTCTCGGACAGGGGTTGACTCGAACACTGAAGCTTTCTTT. Translation: CASSSRSRTGVDSNTEAFF.

This clonotype has only a few counts. The V call is TRBV19, the J call TRBJ1-5; D uncertain. This CDR3 is 13 amino acids long. Trimming pared 1 base from V and 3 bases from J, leaving 4 bases between. Germline lookup yields CDR1 LNHDA and CDR2 SQIVND (reference sequence). This CDR3 reads CASSIVANQPQHF. The CDR3, as DNA: TGTGCCAGTAGTATAGTTGCCAATCAGCCCCAGCATTTT.

This clonotype has a count of ten or more. The chain carries TRBV29-1 and TRBJ1-1; D remains unclear. The CDR3 is 11 amino acids. V was pared by 5 bases and J by 5 bases, with 9 bases between. CDR1 is SQVTM, CDR2 ANQGSEA, per germline. CDR3: CSVNTGTEAFF. As DNA, the CDR3 is TGCAGCGTTAACACTGGGACTGAAGCTTTCTTT.

This clonotype has just a few counts. The chain has TRBV27 and TRBJ2-5; D is unclear. CDR3 length: 16 amino acids. The germline V and J ends were trimmed by 8 bases and 0 bases, with 19 bases remaining between them. Germline CDR1 and CDR2: MNHEY and SMNVEV (reference sequence). The CDR3 DNA reads TGTGCCAGCTTCCCTTACGGGCGGTTGTACCAAGAGACCCAGTACTTC. Translating it yields CASFPYGRLYQETQYF.

The chain joins TRBV20-1 to TRBJ2-1, with TRBD2 identical over 10 bases. Germline V gene sequence: CDR1 DFQATT, CDR2 SNEGSKA (reference sequence). This CDR3 contains 13 residues. J was trimmed by 6 bases and V by 2 bases; bases with no gene match: 1. CDR3: CSARTSGINEQFF. CDR3 DNA: TGCAGTGCTAGAACTAGCGGGATCAATGAGCAGTTCTTC.

This clonotype was seen many times. CDR3 loop: CASRAGTTSYEQYF. CDR3 coding DNA: TGCGCCAGCAGAGCCGGGACTACCTCCTACGAGCAGTACTTC. This chain connects TRBV10-2 to TRBJ2-7, with 7 bases fitting TRBD2. With 6 bases clipped from V and 0 bases from J, the junction kept 5 bases outside the gene matches. The CDR3 has 14 amino acids. The V gene's germline CDR1 is WSHSY and CDR2 SAAADI.

V and J are TRBV6-9 and TRBJ2-7; 14 bases are a match to TRBD2. Trimming took 3 bases from V and 5 from J; bases not matched to a gene: 3. This CDR3 is built from 15 residues. Germline assignment: CDR1 MNHGY and CDR2 SVAAGI. The CDR3 sequence: CASSYGTSGRDEQYF. Here the CDR3 DNA reads TGTGCCAGCAGTTACGGGACTAGCGGGAGAGACGAGCAGTACTTC.